This entry lists 9 T cell receptor beta chains sequenced from one sample in a study of cytomegalovirus exposure and HLA in healthy donors. PCR was performed using 60 Vbeta and 13 Jbeta primers. Method: immunoSEQ multiplex PCR; TCRdb's copy keeps in-frame clones and lacks some. The top ten clones hold about 8% of a sample with about 100,000 clones, 60% to 75% of them seen once. The sequencing sample was made of PBMCs. Receptors originate from a young man in good health and CMV-seronegative.

The chain combines TRBV9 with TRBJ2-3; 7 bases agree with TRBD2. CDR1 and CDR2 (germline): SGDLS, YYNGEE. This CDR3 is built from 15 residues. Unmatched junction bases numbered 4, after V lost 3 bases and J lost 0 bases. The CDR3 protein is CASSAGTTSTDTQYF. Here the CDR3 DNA reads TGTGCCAGCAGCGCCGGGACTACTAGCACAGATACGCAGTATTTT.

This chain joins TRBV7-3 and TRBJ2-2, with D possibly TRBD1 on 6 matching bases. Per germline, CDR1 SGHTA and CDR2 FQGTGA. The CDR3 length is 15 residues. The germline V and J ends were trimmed by 3 bases and 6 bases, with 14 bases remaining between them. CDR3 amino acids: CASSLLGAKAGELFF. Written as DNA, the CDR3 is TGTGCCAGCAGCTTGCTGGGGGCGAAGGCCGGGGAGCTGTTTTTT.

The J gene is TRBJ2-1, the V gene TRBV5-1, with TRBD2 as a possible D gene (7 bases). V lost 2 bases and J lost 2, with 11 bases in between. The CDR3 sequence is 15 residues long. Germline lookup yields CDR1 SGHRS and CDR2 YFSETQ. CDR3 bases: TGCGCCAGCAGCTTACTCGGGGGGCCCTACAATGAGCAGTTCTTC. Translating it yields CASSLLGGPYNEQFF.

This chain links TRBV19 with TRBJ2-3; the match to TRBD2 covers 7 bases. V was pared by 3 bases and J by 0 bases, with 3 bases of the junction left unmatched. The CDR3 contains 15 residues. Germline-derived CDR1 and CDR2 are LNHDA and SQIVND (reference sequence). The CDR3 loop reads CASSILAVSTDTQYF. CDR3 DNA sequence: TGTGCCAGTAGTATTCTAGCGGTTAGCACAGATACGCAGTATTTT.

The rearrangement joins TRBV15 to TRBJ2-5, with D perhaps TRBD1 (6 bases). This CDR3 region has 16 residues. V was shortened by 6 bases and J by 2 bases, with 19 bases between the two germline ends. The germline gives CDR1 LNHNV, CDR2 YYDKDF (reference sequence). CDR3 residues: CATRFGWDIGQETQYF. CDR3 DNA: TGTGCCACCAGGTTTGGTTGGGACATAGGACAAGAGACCCAGTACTTC.

The V call is TRBV5-6, the J call TRBJ1-2; 12 nucleotides match TRBD1. The V gene end was trimmed by 1 base and the J gene end by 3 bases; junction bases not matched to a gene: 10. Germline CDR1 reads SGHDT; CDR2 reads YYEEEE. This CDR3 is built from 18 residues. The CDR3 region is CASSLWWGTGGADYGYTF. The CDR3 DNA is TGTGCCAGCAGCTTGTGGTGGGGGACAGGGGGCGCCGACTATGGCTACACCTTC.

This rearrangement joins TRBV4-1 to TRBJ2-3; 8 nucleotides align to TRBD1. Germline values: CDR1 MGHRA, CDR2 YSYEKL. The CDR3 has 17 amino acids. J was trimmed by 0 bases and V by 0 bases; bases with no gene match: 5. The CDR3 region is CASSQEQGVPSTDTQYF. The CDR3 coding sequence is TGCGCCAGCAGCCAAGAACAGGGGGTTCCTAGCACAGATACGCAGTATTTT.

This chain uses TRBV28 with TRBJ1-2, with 7 positions matching TRBD1. Germline CDR1 reads MDHEN; CDR2 reads SYDVKM. The CDR3 runs 15 residues. V shed 6 bases, J shed 6 bases, and the junction held 13 bases outside the gene matches. The CDR3 DNA follows: TGTGCCAGCAGGTTCTCGGGACAGACCTTCCATGGCTACACCTTC. Encoded protein: CASRFSGQTFHGYTF.

The gene calls are TRBV7-3 and TRBJ2-7; 9 bases agree with TRBD2. The J segment lost 5 bases and the V segment lost 0 bases, leaving 11 bases of the junction unmatched. Germline V gene data show CDR1 as SGHTA and CDR2 as FQGTGA. The CDR3 loop spans 17 amino acids. CDR3 sequence reads: CASSLTPGREGRNEQYF. Written as DNA, the CDR3 is TGTGCCAGCAGCTTAACCCCCGGGCGGGAGGGCCGGAACGAGCAGTACTTC.